The 26 T cell receptor beta chains in this list originate from one sample, sequenced in a study of OX40 agonist ivuxolimab in advanced cancers. Sequencing used immunoSEQ multiplex PCR; TCRdb keeps in-frame clones, though not all of them. The sample records tens of thousands of clones, 80% to 90% being singletons. Sample: CD4+ or CD8+ T cells sorted from blood, taken in a trial of the OX40 agonist ivuxolimab. The receptors were sampled from an adult with an advanced solid tumor such as melanoma, head and neck, liver or kidney cancer.

The V call is TRBV7-2, the J call TRBJ1-3; D unresolved. This CDR3 spans 15 amino acids. Germline loops: CDR1 SGHTA, CDR2 FQGNSA. Trimming shortened V by 3 bases and J by 4 bases, and 13 bases separated the two germline ends. The CDR3 sequence is CASSFGSSGGNTIYF. CDR3 DNA sequence: TGTGCCAGCAGCTTCGGAAGTTCGGGAGGAAACACCATATATTTT.

The V call is TRBV4-2, the J call TRBJ1-2, with D hard to call. Per germline, CDR1 LGHNA and CDR2 YNFKEQ. V lost 0 bases and J 3 bases, leaving 14 bases between the germline ends. The CDR3 runs to 16 residues. CDR3 region: CASSQDGGGSYYGYTF. DNA for the CDR3: TGTGCCAGCAGCCAAGATGGTGGAGGGAGCTACTATGGCTACACCTTC.

The rearrangement links TRBV6-1 to TRBJ1-2; 7 bases map to TRBD1. Trimming took 4 bases from V and 8 from J; bases not matched to a gene: 10. CDR3 length equals 14 residues. Per the germline V gene, CDR1 is MNHNS and CDR2 is SASEGT. DNA for the CDR3: TGTGCCAGCAGTGCTACTAGACAGGGCGGAGGCTACACCTTC. This codes for CASSATRQGGGYTF.

The chain recombines TRBV18 with TRBJ2-6; TRBD2 is a possible D gene (5 bases). Germline V gene data show CDR1 as KGHSH and CDR2 as LQKENI. The CDR3 has 17 amino acids. V was trimmed by 3 bases and J by 0 bases, leaving 12 bases between them. DNA for the CDR3: TGTGCCAGCTCACCGCGGGCCGCCCGCTCTGGGGCCAACGTCCTGACTTTC. Protein product: CASSPRAARSGANVLTF.

The chain is built from TRBV28 and TRBJ1-1; D ambiguous. Trimming left V 9 bases short and J 4 bases short, with 9 bases between. Germline V gives CDR1 MDHEN, CDR2 SYDVKM. There are 11 residues in the CDR3. CDR3 sequence (DNA): TGTGCCAGTTTCAGGACCACTGAAGCTTTCTTT. Its translation: CASFRTTEAFF.

The CDR3 nucleotides read TGTGCCAGTAGTACGACAGGGGGCCTCCACCTCACTAACTATGGCTACACCTTC. Its translation is CASSTTGGLHLTNYGYTF. The chain joins TRBV19 to TRBJ1-2, with TRBD1 identical over 10 bases. Germline CDR1 is LNHDA and CDR2 is SQIVND (reference sequence). The CDR3 sequence is 18 residues long. The ends lost 4 bases at V and 0 bases at J; junction bases unmatched: 11.

This chain uses TRBV19 with TRBJ2-2; 8 nucleotides match TRBD2. The V gene end was trimmed by 2 bases and the J gene end by 4 bases; junction bases not matched to a gene: 6. The CDR3 contains 16 residues. The germline CDR1 and CDR2 sequences are LNHDA and SQIVND (reference sequence). CDR3 bases: TGTGCCAGTAGTATAAACGGGGGGGCCGGCACCGGGGAGCTGTTTTTT. Residues: CASSINGGAGTGELFF. The variable domain in full, completed from reference TRBV19 and TRBJ2-2, reads DGGITQSPKYLFRKEGQNVTLSCEQNLNHDAMYWYRQDPGQGLRLIYYSQIVNDFQKGDIAEGYSVSREKKESFPLTVTSAQKNPTAFYLCASSINGGAGTGELFFGEGSRLTVL.

This chain joins TRBV4-2 and TRBJ1-3; no reliable D call. The CDR3 is made up of 14 amino acids. The V gene lost 0 bases and the J gene lost 3 bases, with 6 bases spanning the gap. Germline V gene lookup returns CDR1 LGHNA and CDR2 YNFKEQ. This CDR3 is CASSQDAVGNTIYF. The CDR3 nucleotides are TGTGCCAGCAGCCAAGATGCAGTTGGAAACACCATATATTTT.

This clone was picked up one time. As DNA, the CDR3 is TGTGCCAGTAGTATGGGGGGTAGTTCGCGTTCACCCCTCCACTTT. Encoded protein: CASSMGGSSRSPLHF. The V and J genes are TRBV19 and TRBJ1-6; tentatively, D is TRBD1 (5 bases). V was clipped by 3 bases and J by 9 bases, with 15 bases between them. Looked up from germline, CDR1 is LNHDA and CDR2 is SQIVND (reference sequence). This CDR3 has 15 amino acids.

This clone was observed a handful of times. The chain employs TRBV19 and TRBJ1-1; D call uncertain. Germline V gene lookup returns CDR1 LNHDA and CDR2 SQIVND (reference sequence). V was shortened by 7 bases and J by 0 bases, with 12 bases between the two germline ends. The CDR3 extends over 14 amino acids. The CDR3 loop is CASIRKGMNTEAFF. The CDR3, as DNA: TGTGCCAGTATTAGAAAGGGCATGAACACTGAAGCTTTCTTT.

V and J are TRBV2 and TRBJ2-3; D gene uncertain. V dropped 4 bases and J dropped 0 bases, with 14 bases sitting between them. CDR1 and CDR2 from the germline V gene are SNHLY and FYNNEI. CDR3 length: 16 residues. This CDR3 reads CASSATAISSTDTQYF. Here the CDR3 DNA reads TGTGCCAGCAGTGCAACAGCGATATCTAGCACAGATACGCAGTATTTT.

CDR3 sequence reads: CASSLDPRGRNNSPLHF. The CDR3 region has the DNA TGTGCCAGCAGCTTGGATCCTCGGGGACGGAATAATTCACCCCTCCACTTT. The rearrangement links TRBV13 to TRBJ1-6; perhaps TRBD1 as D (5 bases). CDR1 and CDR2 (germline): PRHDT, FYEKMQ (reference sequence). The ends were cut back, 3 bases at V and 5 bases at J, with 17 bases in the middle. The CDR3 covers 17 residues. The full variable domain, rest sourced from reference TRBV13 and TRBJ1-6, is AAGVIQSPRHLIKEKRETATLKCYPIPRHDTVYWYQQGPGQDPQFLISFYEKMQSDKGSIPDRFSAQQFSDYHSELNMSSLELGDSALYFCASSLDPRGRNNSPLHFGNGTRLTVT.

The chain is built from TRBV18 and TRBJ2-2; D ambiguous. Germline V gene data show CDR1 as KGHSH and CDR2 as LQKENI. The V gene lost 6 bases and the J gene lost 0 bases, with 14 bases spanning the gap. The CDR3 is made up of 16 amino acids. CDR3 sequence (DNA): TGTGCCAGCTCGCCTCGTACAAGGCCGAACACCGGGGAGCTGTTTTTT. Translating gives CASSPRTRPNTGELFF.

The J gene is TRBJ1-2, the V gene TRBV29-1, with TRBD1 identical over 10 bases. V gave up 6 bases and J gave up 0 bases; unmatched junction bases: 7. This CDR3 is 15 amino acids long. Germline-derived CDR1 and CDR2 are SQVTM and ANQGSEA. CDR3 loop: CSVAIGTGANYGYTF. CDR3 nucleotide sequence: TGCAGCGTGGCGATCGGGACAGGGGCTAACTATGGCTACACCTTC.

The chain combines TRBV13 with TRBJ1-4; 10 bases are shared with TRBD1. CDR1 and CDR2 from the germline V gene are PRHDT and FYEKMQ (reference sequence). This CDR3 has 16 residues. J gave up 3 bases and V 5 bases, and 6 bases lay outside the gene matches. The CDR3 DNA reads as TGTGCCAGCAGCACCCGACAGGGGGCTGCTAATGAAAAACTGTTTTTT. Translated: CASSTRQGAANEKLFF.

The chain uses TRBV6-1 and TRBJ1-2; unclear D gene. The germline V and J ends were trimmed by 1 base and 4 bases, with 7 bases remaining between them. The CDR3 extends over 13 amino acids. In germline, CDR1 is MNHNS, CDR2 SASEGT. CDR3 in amino acids: CASSEVPLYGYTF. The CDR3, as DNA: TGTGCCAGCAGTGAAGTACCCCTCTATGGCTACACCTTC.

The chain is built from TRBV9 and TRBJ2-3; 11 bases line up with TRBD2. Per the germline V gene, CDR1 is SGDLS and CDR2 is YYNGEE. J gave up 6 bases and V 8 bases, and 8 bases lay outside the gene matches. This CDR3 region has 14 residues. The CDR3 nucleotides read TGTGCCAGTGGTAGCGGGGGGGCATGGGATACGCAGTATTTT. Amino acid sequence: CASGSGGAWDTQYF.

The chain employs TRBV4-1 and TRBJ1-6, with D hard to call. The CDR3 sequence is 13 residues long. CDR1 is MGHRA, CDR2 YSYEKL, per germline. V was trimmed by 7 bases and J by 6 bases, leaving 10 bases between them. CDR3 sequence reads: CASTRVGNSPLHF. CDR3 in DNA: TGCGCCAGCACTAGGGTTGGTAATTCACCCCTCCACTTT.

The rearrangement links TRBV9 to TRBJ2-5, with 11 positions matching TRBD2. The CDR3 spans 16 residues. Trimming took 4 bases from V and 10 from J; bases not matched to a gene: 15. Germline V gene sequence: CDR1 SGDLS, CDR2 YYNGEE. The CDR3 loop reads CASSREASGGFRDQYF. The CDR3, as DNA: TGTGCCAGCAGCAGAGAGGCTAGCGGGGGGTTCCGGGACCAGTACTTC.

This clone is a singleton in its sample. J is TRBJ2-3 and V is TRBV9; D is ambiguous. V lost 0 bases and J lost 4, with 9 bases in between. The CDR3 contains 14 residues. Per germline, CDR1 SGDLS and CDR2 YYNGEE. The CDR3 loop is CASSVDAMPDTQYF. CDR3 bases: TGTGCCAGCAGCGTAGATGCGATGCCAGATACGCAGTATTTT. The full variable domain, rest sourced from reference TRBV9 and TRBJ2-3, is DSGVTQTPKHLITATGQRVTLRCSPRSGDLSVYWYQQSLDQGLQFLIQYYNGEERAKGNILERFSAQQFPDLHSELNLSSLELGDSALYFCASSVDAMPDTQYFGPGTRLTVL.

This clone was seen a few times. The V and J genes are TRBV7-2 and TRBJ1-6; D is possibly TRBD1 (5 bases). V dropped 6 bases and J dropped 7 bases, with 13 bases sitting between them. This CDR3 spans 14 amino acids. Germline V lookup: CDR1 SGHTA, CDR2 FQGNSA. CDR3: CASSEQARNSPLHF. CDR3 in DNA: TGTGCCAGCAGTGAACAGGCCAGGAATTCACCCCTCCACTTT.

This sequence joins TRBV6-5 and TRBJ2-4, with 7 bases that match TRBD2. After removal of 7 bases from V and 0 bases from J, the junction contained 6 bases not matched to a gene. This CDR3 is 15 amino acids long. The V gene's germline CDR1 is MNHEY and CDR2 SVGAGI. CDR3 amino acids: CASTPGGVAKNIQYF. CDR3 bases: TGTGCCAGCACCCCTGGGGGGGTAGCCAAAAACATTCAGTACTTC.

The genes are TRBV7-9 and TRBJ1-3, with D possibly TRBD1 on 6 matching bases. The CDR3 is 15 amino acids. The ends were cut back, 7 bases at V and 4 bases at J, with 17 bases in the middle. Germline CDR1 SEHNR, CDR2 FQNEAQ (reference sequence). The CDR3 DNA is TGTGCCAGCACCAACCTCAGGGGCTCAGGAAACACCATATATTTT. The encoded protein is CASTNLRGSGNTIYF. Looking up the rest from reference TRBV7-9 and TRBJ1-3 gives the full variable domain: DTGVSQNPRHKITKRGQNVTFRCDPISEHNRLYWYRQTLGQGPEFLTYFQNEAQLEKSRLLSDRFSAERPKGSFSTLEIQRTEQGDSAMYLCASTNLRGSGNTIYFGEGSWLTVV.

The chain uses TRBV6-1 and TRBJ2-5; 9 nucleotides match TRBD1. V lost 3 bases and J lost 1; bases outside the gene matches: 6. The CDR3 sequence is 16 residues long. The germline V gene encodes CDR1 MNHNS and CDR2 SASEGT. CDR3 in DNA: TGTGCCAGCAGTGAGGGGACAGGGTTTCTCCAAGAGACCCAGTACTTC. The encoded protein is CASSEGTGFLQETQYF.

About this clone itself: In the same sample, other DNA sequences code for this CDR3. The chain has TRBV5-1 and TRBJ1-1; D gene unclear. The V gene lost 0 bases and the J gene lost 4 bases, with 7 bases spanning the gap. Per germline, CDR1 SGHRS and CDR2 YFSETQ. The CDR3 totals 13 residues. CDR3 protein: CASSLAVRTEAFF. The CDR3 bases are TGCGCCAGCAGCTTGGCAGTGCGCACTGAAGCTTTCTTT. Complete variable domain (other parts from reference TRBV5-1 and TRBJ1-1): KAGVTQTPRYLIKTRGQQVTLSCSPISGHRSVSWYQQTPGQGLQFLFEYFSETQRNKGNFPGRFSGRQFSNSRSEMNVSTLELGDSALYLCASSLAVRTEAFFGQGTRLTVV.

This chain joins TRBV6-1 and TRBJ2-1, with D perhaps given as TRBD1 or TRBD2 (6 bases each). The germline V gene encodes CDR1 MNHNS and CDR2 SASEGT. The CDR3 loop spans 13 amino acids. Trimming took 9 bases from V and 5 from J, leaving 14 bases between them. The CDR3 spells CASDRGLNNEQFF. CDR3 in DNA: TGTGCCAGTGATCGGGGGCTTAACAATGAGCAGTTCTTC.